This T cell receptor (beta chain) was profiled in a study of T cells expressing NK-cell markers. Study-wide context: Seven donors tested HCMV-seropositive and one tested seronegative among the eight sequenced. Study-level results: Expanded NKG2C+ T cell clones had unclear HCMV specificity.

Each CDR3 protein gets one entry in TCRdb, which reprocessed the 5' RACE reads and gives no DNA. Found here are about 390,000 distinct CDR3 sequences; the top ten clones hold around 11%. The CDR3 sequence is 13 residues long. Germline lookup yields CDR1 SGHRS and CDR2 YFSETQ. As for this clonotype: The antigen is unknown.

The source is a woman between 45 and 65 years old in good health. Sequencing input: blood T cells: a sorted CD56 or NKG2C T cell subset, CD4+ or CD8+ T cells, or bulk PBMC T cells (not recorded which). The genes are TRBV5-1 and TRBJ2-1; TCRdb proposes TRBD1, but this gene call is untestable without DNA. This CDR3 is CASSAGQGREQFF.